These 27 T cell receptor beta chains share one sample of origin, sequenced in a study of blood T cell repertoires in COVID-19. Assay used: immunoSEQ multiplex PCR; TCRdb lists only in-frame clones, some missing. The profile covers roughly 150,000 clones, with 81% appearing a single time and 5.6% taken by the ten largest. The specimen was PBMCs or T cells enriched from blood (not recorded which). These receptors all come from a woman in her thirties or forties with acute COVID-19.

The rearrangement joins TRBV6-1 to TRBJ2-3; TRBD1 agrees at 7 bases. CDR1 is MNHNS and CDR2 is SASEGT in the germline V gene. With 0 bases clipped from V and 7 bases from J, the junction kept 10 bases outside the gene matches. This CDR3 contains 16 residues. The CDR3 nucleotides are TGTGCCAGCAGTGAAGCGGCAGGGGGTTTCGGGAATACGCAGTATTTT. Its protein product is CASSEAAGGFGNTQYF.

The V gene is TRBV10-3, the J gene TRBJ1-1; no clear D gene. The CDR3 has 13 residues. Germline values: CDR1 ENHRY, CDR2 SYGVKD. V lost 11 bases to trimming and J lost 11 bases, with 24 bases between them. CDR3: CAATPSLGEVAFF. CDR3 DNA sequence: TGTGCCGCAACTCCTTCCCTCGGGGAAGTGGCTTTCTTT.

J is TRBJ2-1 and V is TRBV5-1, with 7 nucleotides matching TRBD1. Germline V gene data show CDR1 as SGHRS and CDR2 as YFSETQ. The J segment lost 4 bases and the V segment lost 0 bases, leaving 4 bases of the junction unmatched. The CDR3 covers 15 residues. The CDR3 coding sequence is TGCGCCAGCAGCTTGGAGGGACAGCATTACAATGAGCAGTTCTTC. It is translated as CASSLEGQHYNEQFF.

This clone was detected a few times. The chain uses TRBV5-1 and TRBJ2-6; the match to TRBD2 covers 15 bases. J lost 6 bases, V lost 3 bases, and 7 bases had no gene match. Germline assignment: CDR1 SGHRS and CDR2 YFSETQ. This CDR3 region has 18 residues. The CDR3 coding sequence is TGCGCCAGCAGCTCCTGGACTAGCGGGAGGGCCCTGGCCAACGTCCTGACTTTC. Amino acids: CASSSWTSGRALANVLTF.

DNA of the CDR3: TGCGCCAGCAGCTTGGCCGCTAATAATTCACCCCTCCACTTT. This translates into CASSLAANNSPLHF. The chain couples TRBV5-1 to TRBJ1-6; no firm D call. The CDR3 runs 14 residues. Germline lookup yields CDR1 SGHRS and CDR2 YFSETQ. V was cut by 0 bases and J by 5 bases, with 6 bases left in between.

V usage is TRBV30 and J usage is TRBJ2-5; tentative D call: TRBD2 (5 bases). The CDR3 covers 14 residues. Trimming shortened V by 0 bases and J by 7 bases, and 15 bases separated the two germline ends. The V gene's germline CDR1 is GTSNPN and CDR2 SVGIG (reference sequence). CDR3: CAWSVLRPEGTQYF. The CDR3 DNA sequence: TGTGCCTGGAGTGTACTACGCCCCGAGGGGACCCAGTACTTC.

V usage is TRBV7-9 and J usage is TRBJ1-3; possibly TRBD1 for D (5 bases). This CDR3 has 15 amino acids. V was cut by 4 bases and J by 0 bases, with 10 bases left in between. Germline-derived CDR1 and CDR2 are SEHNR and FQNEAQ (reference sequence). CDR3 sequence (DNA): TGTGCCAGCAGCTGGCAACAGGACTCTGGAAACACCATATATTTT. Translation: CASSWQQDSGNTIYF.

The rearrangement links TRBV2 to TRBJ2-7, with D hard to call. CDR3 size: 13 residues. The germline V gene encodes CDR1 SNHLY and CDR2 FYNNEI. With 4 bases removed from V and 4 bases from J, the gap between germline ends came to 11 bases. The CDR3 DNA sequence: TGTGCCAGCAGTGTTCTCCGCGGTTACGAGCAGTACGTC. It is translated as CASSVLRGYEQYV.

The chain has TRBV27 and TRBJ2-3; D perhaps matches TRBD2 (5 bases). The CDR3 has 16 amino acids. CDR1 is MNHEY and CDR2 is SMNVEV in the germline V gene (reference sequence). Trimming pared 9 bases from V and 0 bases from J, leaving 19 bases between. The DNA of the CDR3 is TGTGCCAGTCGACCCCGGGATCTATCTAGCACAGATACGCAGTATTTT. It is translated as CASRPRDLSSTDTQYF.

This clone was seen once. The rearrangement joins TRBV7-6 to TRBJ2-2; 12 bases match TRBD2. Germline CDR1 reads SGHVS; CDR2 reads FNYEAQ. V was clipped by 6 bases and J by 3 bases; unmatched bases: 11. CDR3 length: 18 residues. CDR3 loop: CASRLGLAGGGDTGELFF. CDR3 in DNA: TGTGCCAGCAGACTGGGACTAGCGGGTGGGGGCGACACCGGGGAGCTGTTTTTT.

V is TRBV5-4 and J is TRBJ2-1, with D perhaps matching TRBD2 (5 bases). The V gene's germline CDR1 is SGHNT and CDR2 YYREEE (reference sequence). V lost 0 bases and J lost 10, with 17 bases in between. The CDR3 is 15 residues long. The CDR3 nucleotides read TGTGCCAGCAGCTTGGCCTTGGAAGCGGCGAGAGAGCAGTTCTTC. The encoded protein is CASSLALEAAREQFF.

This clone has only one observation. This rearrangement joins TRBV18 to TRBJ2-7; D unclear. Per the germline V gene, CDR1 is KGHSH and CDR2 is LQKENI. This CDR3 has 12 amino acids. The ends were cut back, 5 bases at V and 3 bases at J, with 8 bases in the middle. The CDR3 region has the DNA TGTGCCAGCTCAACAGAGATCTACGAGCAGTACTTC. Protein: CASSTEIYEQYF.

This chain uses TRBV14 with TRBJ2-4; D perhaps matches TRBD2 (6 bases). Germline V gives CDR1 SGHDN, CDR2 FVKESK. The V end was cut by 4 bases, the J end by 8 bases, with 15 bases between. This CDR3 spans 14 amino acids. CDR3 nucleotides: TGTGCCAGCAGCCTCGGAGGGCCGGATGACATTCAGTACTTC. Residues: CASSLGGPDDIQYF.

This clone was counted once. V usage is TRBV3-1 (or the pseudogene TRBV3-2) and J usage is TRBJ1-4, with unresolved D. Germline V CDR1 and CDR2: LGHDT, YNNKEL (reference sequence). The CDR3 length is 14 residues. V was shortened by 1 base and J by 5 bases, with 8 bases between the two germline ends. In DNA, the CDR3 is TGTGCCAGCAGCCAAGCGGGTCCCAATGAAAAACTGTTTTTT. It specifies CASSQAGPNEKLFF.

This chain links TRBV6-5 with TRBJ2-5, with D tentatively TRBD2 (5 bases). Trimming took off 4 bases at V and 5 bases at J, with 11 bases between the two ends. CDR3 length: 13 residues. Germline CDR1 reads MNHEY; CDR2 reads SVGAGI. The CDR3 sequence: CASSWTQRETQYF. The CDR3 region has the DNA TGTGCCAGCAGTTGGACTCAAAGGGAGACCCAGTACTTC.

This clone appeared a few times. The V gene is TRBV29-1, the J gene TRBJ2-7; 10 bases map to TRBD1. V trimming: 6 bases; J trimming: 3 bases; junction bases outside the gene matches: 8. CDR3 length equals 14 residues. Germline V lookup: CDR1 SQVTM, CDR2 ANQGSEA. Here the CDR3 reads CSVSDRGDVYEQYF. In DNA, the CDR3 is TGCAGCGTGTCGGACAGGGGGGATGTCTACGAGCAGTACTTC.

This chain joins TRBV9 and TRBJ2-1; 7 bases are a match to TRBD2. CDR1 and CDR2 from the germline V gene are SGDLS and YYNGEE. The length of the CDR3 is 15 residues. V shed 0 bases and J 4 bases; nucleotides not matched to a gene: 4. The CDR3, as DNA: TGTGCCAGCAGCGTAGCTACTAGCGATTACAATGAGCAGTTCTTC. Residues: CASSVATSDYNEQFF.

The chain has TRBV11-2 and TRBJ1-1, with 7 positions matching TRBD1. V lost 8 bases and J lost 1; bases outside the gene matches: 10. CDR3 size: 15 residues. Germline V gene sequence: CDR1 SGHAT, CDR2 FQNNGV. This chain's CDR3 is CASDKRGPANTEAFF. In DNA, the CDR3 is TGTGCCAGCGACAAAAGGGGGCCGGCGAACACTGAAGCTTTCTTT.

The chain combines TRBV5-4 with TRBJ1-5; D is unresolved. The CDR3 spans 14 residues. V was shortened by 4 bases and J by 0 bases, with 8 bases between the two germline ends. Per the germline V gene, CDR1 is SGHNT and CDR2 is YYREEE (reference sequence). The CDR3 DNA reads as TGTGCCAGCAGCCGGGAGGGTAGCAATCAGCCCCAGCATTTT. Amino acid sequence: CASSREGSNQPQHF.

This clone has just one count. The rearrangement uses TRBV18 and TRBJ2-5; D remains ambiguous. Germline assignment: CDR1 KGHSH and CDR2 LQKENI. The V end was cut by 3 bases, the J end by 4 bases, with 12 bases between. CDR3 length: 14 residues. The CDR3 sequence is CASSPPGNRETQYF. CDR3 coding DNA: TGTGCCAGCTCACCGCCGGGTAACCGAGAGACCCAGTACTTC. The variable domain in full, completed from reference TRBV18 and TRBJ2-5, reads NAGVMQNPRHLVRRRGQEARLRCSPMKGHSHVYWYRQLPEEGLKFMVYLQKENIIDESGMPKERFSAEFPKEGPSILRIQQVVRGDSAAYFCASSPPGNRETQYFGPGTRLLVL.

The rearrangement uses TRBV11-2 and TRBJ1-2; maybe TRBD1 (6 bases). Germline V lookup: CDR1 SGHAT, CDR2 FQNNGV. Trimming left V 4 bases short and J 6 bases short, with 12 bases between. The CDR3 is made up of 13 amino acids. The CDR3 region is CASSSTGIHGYTF. The CDR3 DNA is TGTGCCAGCAGCTCCACAGGGATCCATGGCTACACCTTC.

The chain carries TRBV2 and TRBJ2-1; D is unclear. Trimming stripped 6 bases from V and 4 bases from J, with 10 bases between. Germline V gene lookup returns CDR1 SNHLY and CDR2 FYNNEI. The CDR3 sequence is 13 residues long. The CDR3 region is CASRTSIYNEQFF. Written as DNA, the CDR3 is TGTGCCAGCAGAACTTCAATATACAATGAGCAGTTCTTC.

This clone was counted between two and nine times. This chain links TRBV5-6 with TRBJ1-2, with TRBD1 as a possible D gene (5 bases). Germline-derived CDR1 and CDR2 are SGHDT and YYEEEE. V was clipped by 5 bases and J by 5 bases, with 10 bases between them. The CDR3 runs to 12 residues. The CDR3 region is CASSSRVYGYTF. CDR3 in DNA: TGTGCCAGCAGTAGCAGGGTTTATGGCTACACCTTC. Full variable domain (missing parts from reference TRBV5-6 and TRBJ1-2): DAGVTQSPTHLIKTRGQQVTLRCSPKSGHDTVSWYQQALGQGPQFIFQYYEEEERQRGNFPDRFSGHQFPNYSSELNVNALLLGDSALYLCASSSRVYGYTFGSGTRLTVV.

The chain has TRBV3-1 (or the pseudogene TRBV3-2) and TRBJ2-2; 15 bases line up with TRBD2. Germline assignment: CDR1 LGHDT and CDR2 YNNKEL (reference sequence). The CDR3 is 15 residues long. Losses at the gene ends were 10 bases for V and 8 bases for J; bases not matched to a gene: 8. The CDR3 DNA reads TGTGCCACCCTTGGGACTAGCGGGAGGAGTGGGGAGCTGTTTTTT. It is translated as CATLGTSGRSGELFF.

The chain employs TRBV9 and TRBJ2-1; D is possibly TRBD1 (6 bases). The CDR3 length is 16 residues. V lost 2 bases to trimming and J lost 2 bases, with 14 bases between them. The germline gives CDR1 SGDLS, CDR2 YYNGEE. CDR3 sequence reads: CASSVADSRPYNEQFF. The CDR3 DNA is TGTGCCAGCAGCGTGGCGGACAGTAGGCCCTACAATGAGCAGTTCTTC.

The V gene is TRBV3-1 (or the pseudogene TRBV3-2), the J gene TRBJ2-2; 10 bases match TRBD2. Per the germline V gene, CDR1 is LGHDT and CDR2 is YNNKEL (reference sequence). CDR3 length: 16 residues. J was trimmed by 4 bases and V by 4 bases; bases with no gene match: 6. CDR3 sequence (DNA): TGTGCCAGCAGCCGGAGCGGGAGGGCTACCACCGGGGAGCTGTTTTTT. Protein sequence: CASSRSGRATTGELFF.

This rearrangement joins TRBV7-9 to TRBJ1-1; no clear D gene. Per germline, CDR1 SEHNR and CDR2 FQNEAQ (reference sequence). Trimming pared 5 bases from V and 1 base from J, leaving 14 bases between. This CDR3 is built from 15 residues. This CDR3 reads CASSPMAGQNTEAFF. CDR3 DNA sequence: TGTGCCAGCAGCCCTATGGCAGGCCAGAACACTGAAGCTTTCTTT.